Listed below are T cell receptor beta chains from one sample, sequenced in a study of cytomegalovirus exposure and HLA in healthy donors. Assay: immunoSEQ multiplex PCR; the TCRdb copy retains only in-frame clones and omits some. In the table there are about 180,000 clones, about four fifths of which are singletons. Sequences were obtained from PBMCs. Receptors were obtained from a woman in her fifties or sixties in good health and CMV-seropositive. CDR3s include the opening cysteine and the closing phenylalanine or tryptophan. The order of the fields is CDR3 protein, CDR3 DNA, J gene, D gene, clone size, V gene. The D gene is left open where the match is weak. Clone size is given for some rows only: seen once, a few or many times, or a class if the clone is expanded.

CASSSASTGSSNQPQHF | TGTGCCAGCAGTTCCGCCTCAACAGGGTCCAGTAATCAGCCCCAGCATTTT | TRBJ1-5 | . | . | TRBV28
CASSGGTAEDTQYF | TGTGCCAGCAGCGGCGGGACAGCGGAGGATACGCAGTATTTT | TRBJ2-3 | . | few | TRBV5-5
CASSFKSGWMDEQYF | TGTGCCAGCAGTTTTAAAAGCGGGTGGATGGACGAGCAGTACTTC | TRBJ2-7 | . | once | TRBV28
CAWLQGTDTQYF | TGTGCCTGGTTACAGGGGACAGATACGCAGTATTTT | TRBJ2-3 | TRBD1 | few | TRBV30
CASSLQETQYF | TGTGCCAGCAGTCTACAAGAGACCCAGTACTTC | TRBJ2-5 | . | . | TRBV14
CASSPQAAGANVLTF | TGTGCCAGCTCACCGCAGGCCGCAGGGGCCAACGTCCTGACTTTC | TRBJ2-6 | . | few | TRBV18
CSGHSGETQYF | TGCAGTGGGCACAGTGGGGAGACCCAGTACTTC | TRBJ2-5 | . | . | TRBV20-1
CASSPLAGGRDIQYF | TGTGCCAGCTCCCCACTAGCGGGGGGCAGGGACATTCAGTACTTC | TRBJ2-4 | TRBD2 | . | TRBV18
CASSPGTDNEQFF | TGCGCCAGCAGCCCCGGGACAGACAATGAGCAGTTCTTC | TRBJ2-1 | TRBD1 | . | TRBV5-1
CASSLYGRGNEKLFF | TGTGCCAGCAGTTTATACGGCAGGGGGAATGAAAAACTGTTTTTT | TRBJ1-4 | TRBD1 | . | TRBV27
CASSLFQRSYEQYF | TGTGCCAGCAGTTTATTTCAGCGCTCCTACGAGCAGTACTTC | TRBJ2-7 | . | . | TRBV27
CASSLRGPGGNQPQHF | TGTGCCAGCAGCTTGAGGGGGCCAGGGGGCAATCAGCCCCAGCATTTT | TRBJ1-5 | TRBD1 | . | TRBV5-6
CASSSTGFYSYNEQFF | TGTGCCAGCAGTTCCACAGGGTTTTACTCCTACAATGAGCAGTTCTTC | TRBJ2-1 | . | . | TRBV28
CASSGRGLDTGELFF | TGCGCCAGCAGCGGAAGGGGGCTAGACACCGGGGAGCTGTTTTTT | TRBJ2-2 | TRBD1 | . | TRBV5-1
CSVGRSGTYNEQFF | TGCAGCGTTGGGCGTAGCGGGACATACAATGAGCAGTTCTTC | TRBJ2-1 | TRBD2 | . | TRBV29-1
CASSLVDRGPYGYTF | TGTGCCAGCAGCTTGGTGGACCGAGGGCCCTATGGCTACACCTTC | TRBJ1-2 | . | once | TRBV5-6
CASRPGGSNQPQHF | TGTGCCAGCAGACCAGGGGGAAGCAATCAGCCCCAGCATTTT | TRBJ1-5 | TRBD1 | . | TRBV6-5
CASSQTGALRNTEAFF | TGTGCCAGCAGCCAGACAGGGGCACTTCGGAACACTGAAGCTTTCTTT | TRBJ1-1 | TRBD1 | . | TRBV5-4
CASSESRVDTEAFF | TGCGCCAGCAGTGAGTCCCGGGTGGACACTGAAGCTTTCTTT | TRBJ1-1 | . | . | TRBV10-2
CSAKHTGELFF | TGCAGTGCTAAGCACACCGGGGAGCTGTTTTTT | TRBJ2-2 | . | . | TRBV20-1
CASSFLHEQYF | TGTGCCAGCAGCTTCCTCCACGAGCAGTACTTC | TRBJ2-7 | . | . | TRBV5-8
CASSYSTGAHNSPLHF | TGTGCCAGCAGTTACTCGACAGGGGCTCATAATTCACCCCTCCACTTT | TRBJ1-6 | TRBD1 | . | TRBV6-5
CASSYTGGPGNTIYF | TGTGCCAGCAGCTATACAGGGGGCCCTGGAAACACCATATATTTT | TRBJ1-3 | TRBD1 | . | TRBV7-3
CASSPIGDGYTF | TGTGCCAGCTCACCTATAGGGGATGGCTACACCTTC | TRBJ1-2 | . | . | TRBV18
CASSLLSAEQFF | TGTGCCAGCAGCTTACTTAGTGCTGAGCAGTTCTTC | TRBJ2-1 | . | . | TRBV11-2
CASSPGTSGAQPGNEQFF | TGTGCTAGCAGCCCCGGGACTAGCGGGGCCCAACCGGGGAATGAGCAGTTCTTC | TRBJ2-1 | TRBD2 | . | TRBV7-7
CASRKGLAGDIGGTDTQYF | TGTGCCAGCAGAAAAGGACTAGCGGGGGATATCGGAGGCACAGATACGCAGTATTTT | TRBJ2-3 | TRBD2 | . | TRBV2
CASSRIAGEKLFF | TGTGCCAGCAGCCGGATCGCGGGTGAAAAACTGTTTTTT | TRBJ1-4 | . | . | TRBV7-2
CAISESGQGRTAMNQPQHF | TGTGCCATCAGTGAGTCCGGACAGGGGCGCACGGCGATGAATCAGCCCCAGCATTTT | TRBJ1-5 | TRBD1 | . | TRBV10-3
CASTIQETQYF | TGCGCCAGCACCATTCAAGAGACCCAGTACTTC | TRBJ2-5 | . | . | TRBV5-1
CASSQEQGPWNNNQPQHF | TGCGCCAGCAGCCAAGAACAGGGACCCTGGAATAACAATCAGCCCCAGCATTTT | TRBJ1-5 | . | . | TRBV4-1
CASSESHHRAQETQYF | TGTGCCAGCAGTGAGTCCCACCACAGGGCCCAAGAGACCCAGTACTTC | TRBJ2-5 | . | . | TRBV25-1
CASSLAWGQLNGELFF | TGTGCCAGCAGCTTAGCTTGGGGACAGCTGAACGGGGAGCTGTTTTTT | TRBJ2-2 | TRBD1 | . | TRBV7-9
CASSLSPAETQYF | TGTGCCAGCAGCTTAAGTCCCGCGGAGACCCAGTACTTC | TRBJ2-5 | . | . | TRBV7-8
CASLLRDSYYNEQFF | TGTGCCAGCCTCCTCCGGGACAGTTACTACAATGAGCAGTTCTTC | TRBJ2-1 | TRBD1 | . | TRBV7-2
CASRLTLNTEAFF | TGTGCCAGCAGATTAACTTTGAACACTGAAGCTTTCTTT | TRBJ1-1 | . | . | TRBV6-4
CASSKTESYGYTF | TGCGCCAGCTCTAAGACGGAGAGCTATGGCTACACCTTC | TRBJ1-2 | . | . | TRBV5-1
CASRAGGGSTDTQYF | TGTGCCAGCCGTGCGGGCGGGGGTAGCACAGATACGCAGTATTTT | TRBJ2-3 | TRBD2 | . | TRBV28
CASSYPTGLRTGELFF | TGTGCCAGCAGCTACCCGACAGGGCTTAGGACCGGGGAGCTGTTTTTT | TRBJ2-2 | TRBD1 | few | TRBV7-8
CATSRAASGQETQYF | TGTGCCACCAGCAGAGCAGCTAGCGGGCAAGAGACCCAGTACTTC | TRBJ2-5 | TRBD2 | . | TRBV15
CASSPSGSAGGYTF | TGTGCCAGCTCACCATCTGGCAGCGCGGGTGGCTACACCTTC | TRBJ1-2 | . | . | TRBV18
CASSPRDRGSSYEQYF | TGTGCCAGTAGTCCGCGGGACAGGGGGAGCTCCTACGAGCAGTACTTC | TRBJ2-7 | TRBD1 | . | TRBV19
CASSGAVRSGNTIYF | TGTGCCAGCAGTGGGGCCGTCCGTTCTGGAAACACCATATATTTT | TRBJ1-3 | . | . | TRBV2
CARPGGQPQHF | TGTGCTAGGCCCGGGGGTCAGCCCCAGCATTTT | TRBJ1-5 | . | . | TRBV12-5
CASSVGQGGTDTQYF | TGTGCCAGCAGCGTAGGACAGGGCGGCACAGATACGCAGTATTTT | TRBJ2-3 | TRBD1 | once | TRBV9
CASIARQGGAFF | TGTGCCAGCATAGCCCGCCAGGGGGGTGCTTTCTTT | TRBJ1-1 | TRBD1 | few | TRBV28
CTSTKGRGEYNQPQHF | TGCACCAGCACCAAGGGGAGGGGCGAATACAATCAGCCCCAGCATTTT | TRBJ1-5 | . | . | TRBV1
CSVYNSGTRREQFF | TGCAGCGTCTATAATAGCGGGACGAGGCGTGAGCAGTTCTTC | TRBJ2-1 | TRBD2 | once | TRBV29-1